Shown below are 9 T cell receptor beta chains from a single sample sequenced in a study of graft-versus-host responses after intestinal transplantation. Irradiated stimulators labeled with violet dye, approximately 200,000 in number, were plated with approximately 200,000 CFSE-labeled responders. Clones were read by immunoSEQ multiplex PCR, and TCRdb kept only the in-frame ones, dropping some. The table lists tens of thousands of clones, roughly 41% of them singletons. This sample comprised alloreactive CD8+ T cells from a mixed lymphocyte reaction culture, obtained before intestinal transplant. Subset described: CFSE-low proliferating T cells sorted from roughly 6-day pre-transplant mixed lymphocyte reaction (GvH or HvG direction). These receptors came from a human patient who received an intestinal transplant.

The chain links TRBV27 to TRBJ1-1, with D perhaps matching TRBD1 (6 bases). Germline values: CDR1 MNHEY, CDR2 SMNVEV (reference sequence). V gave up 2 bases and J gave up 1 base, with 14 bases separating them. The CDR3 contains 16 residues. For the CDR3, the DNA is TGTGCCAGCAGTTTAACAAAGGACAGCCGGAACACTGAAGCTTTCTTT. Translated, it gives CASSLTKDSRNTEAFF.

This clone is categorized as medium-sized (0.01 to 0.1%). The chain couples TRBV7-9 to TRBJ1-1; no firm D call. The CDR3 covers 13 residues. Trimming cost V 5 bases and J 4 bases, with 11 bases left between them. CDR1 is SEHNR and CDR2 is FQNEAQ in the germline V gene (reference sequence). CDR3 nucleotides: TGTGCCAGCAGCCTACAGTGGGGCACTGAAGCTTTCTTT. As protein: CASSLQWGTEAFF.

The chain links TRBV10-3 to TRBJ1-1; 7 bases map to TRBD1. CDR1 is ENHRY and CDR2 is SYGVKD in the germline V gene. This CDR3 has 15 amino acids. V trimming: 10 bases; J trimming: 2 bases; junction bases outside the gene matches: 13. The CDR3 DNA sequence: TGTGCCACCCTAAAACAGGGGATCCAAAACACTGAAGCTTTCTTT. Protein sequence: CATLKQGIQNTEAFF.

The genes are TRBV2 and TRBJ1-2; perhaps TRBD1 as D (5 bases). CDR3 length: 14 residues. Germline V gene data show CDR1 as SNHLY and CDR2 as FYNNEI. The ends were cut back, 2 bases at V and 7 bases at J, with 14 bases in the middle. The CDR3 sequence is CASSELGRESGYTF. CDR3 nucleotides: TGTGCCAGCAGTGAATTGGGCAGGGAGTCTGGCTACACCTTC. Drawing the rest from reference TRBV2 and TRBJ1-2, the complete variable domain is EPEVTQTPSHQVTQMGQEVILRCVPISNHLYFYWYRQILGQKVEFLVSFYNNEISEKSEIFDDQFSVERPDGSNFTLKIRSTKLEDSAMYFCASSELGRESGYTFGSGTRLTVV.

The chain has TRBV6-5 and TRBJ1-3, with D perhaps matching TRBD1 (5 bases). The CDR3 runs 14 residues. Per the germline V gene, CDR1 is MNHEY and CDR2 is SVGAGI. V was pared by 6 bases and J by 1 base, with 10 bases between. CDR3 protein: CASSVRGSGNTIYF. CDR3 DNA sequence: TGTGCCAGCAGCGTAAGGGGTTCTGGAAACACCATATATTTT.

The CDR3 DNA sequence: TGTGCCAGCAGGACCGCAGGGGCTAACTATGGCTACACCTTC. Translating gives CASRTAGANYGYTF. V and J are TRBV6-5 and TRBJ1-2, with D maybe TRBD1 (6 bases). CDR3 size: 14 residues. V was cut by 6 bases and J by 0 bases, with 11 bases left in between. Germline V gene lookup returns CDR1 MNHEY and CDR2 SVGAGI.

The chain recombines TRBV9 with TRBJ2-3; 8 nucleotides match TRBD1. The length of the CDR3 is 17 residues. CDR1 is SGDLS and CDR2 is YYNGEE in the germline V gene. The ends lost 0 bases at V and 3 bases at J; junction bases unmatched: 9. The DNA for the CDR3 is TGTGCCAGCAGCGTAGGGGTGGCAGGGGGCTTTACAGATACGCAGTATTTT. Its protein is CASSVGVAGGFTDTQYF.

This sequence joins TRBV19 and TRBJ1-2; D not resolved. CDR1 is LNHDA, CDR2 SQIVND, per germline (reference sequence). Trimming shortened V by 7 bases and J by 1 base, and 13 bases separated the two germline ends. The CDR3 consists of 14 residues. CDR3 residues: CASTIHTGNYGYTF. Written as DNA, the CDR3 is TGTGCCAGTACCATTCATACGGGTAACTATGGCTACACCTTC.

V usage is TRBV7-3 and J usage is TRBJ1-1, with D possibly matching TRBD1 (5 bases). CDR1 SGHTA and CDR2 FQGTGA come from the germline V gene. The V end lost 2 bases, the J end lost 7 bases, and 14 bases lay between the germline ends. The CDR3 spans 14 residues. The CDR3 spells CASSLFGGAGEAFF. The CDR3 DNA reads TGTGCCAGCAGCTTATTTGGAGGGGCGGGTGAAGCTTTCTTT.